This T cell receptor beta chain originates from a study of cytomegalovirus exposure and HLA in healthy donors. A word on this clone: Its antigen is not known.

PCR was performed using 60 Vbeta and 13 Jbeta primers. The assay was immunoSEQ multiplex PCR, and TCRdb's table has in-frame clones only and misses some. Of over 85,000 clones listed, roughly three quarters are singletons. The CDR3 loop spans 19 amino acids. The junction had 18 bases not matched to a gene; V was cut back by 3 bases and J by 4 bases. From germline, CDR1 is SGDLS and CDR2 YYNGEE. General study points: TRBV6-2, TRBV6-3 and other indistinguishable V segments were excluded. The only immune exposure information that was available was CMV serostatus.

Sequencing used PBMCs. The chain couples TRBV9 to TRBJ2-5; the match to TRBD1 covers 10 bases. The sequence came from a female donor in good health and CMV-seronegative. CDR3 bases: TGTGCCAGCAGCGCCCCCTTCCGGGACAGGGGACTTGATAGAGAGACCCAGTACTTC. Translated: CASSAPFRDRGLDRETQYF.